These T cell receptor beta chains were read from a single sample in a study of neurological immune-mediated disorders. Using its own MiXCR run on the 5' RACE reads, TCRdb lists one record per CDR3 protein. The sample includes around 30,000 distinct CDR3 sequences, more than 10% of them seen just once. The specimen was PBMCs. Every receptor here comes from a man in his fifties or sixties in good health. The CDR3 runs from the conserved cysteine through the conserved F or W. D genes are given only for firm matches. Some rows mark clone size as missing; the rest say once, few, many or name a class of expanded clone.

>TRBJ1-5|TRBD1|TRBV4-3|-
CASSQDLDGTGGQPQHF
TGCGCCAGCAGCCAAGATCTTGATGGGACAGGGGGACAGCCCCAGCATTTT
>TRBJ2-7|-|TRBV7-2|many
CASSFSLAAYEQYF
TGTGCCAGCAGCTTTTCGCTAGCCGCCTACGAGCAGTACTTC
>TRBJ2-2|-|TRBV4-2|many
CASSPWGALDTGELFF
TGTGCCAGCAGCCCGTGGGGGGCCCTAGACACCGGGGAGCTGTTTTTT
>TRBJ2-7|-|TRBV20-1|many
CSAREEGQPQGYF
TGCAGTGCTAGAGAAGAAGGGCAGCCACAGGGGTACTTC
>TRBJ1-1|-|TRBV12-3/TRBV12-4|medium-sized
CASSLDLAEAFF
TGTGCCAGCAGTTTAGATCTCGCTGAAGCTTTCTTT
>TRBJ1-4|-|TRBV14|many
CASSHQTPTNEKLFF
TGTGCCAGCAGCCACCAGACACCAACTAATGAAAAACTGTTTTTT
>TRBJ2-1|TRBD2|TRBV7-3|many
CASSLGTSAVYNEQFF
TGTGCCAGCAGCTTGGGGACTAGCGCGGTTTACAATGAGCAGTTCTTC
>TRBJ1-5|-|TRBV10-1|once
CDSSSPSGNGNQPQHF
TGCGACAGCAGCAGCCCCTCGGGAAATGGAAATCAGCCCCAGCATTTT
>TRBJ1-4|-|TRBV11-2|many
CASSPNGQKLFF
TGTGCCAGCAGCCCCAACGGACAAAAACTGTTTTTT
>TRBJ1-1|-|TRBV5-6|many
CASSGTGARGAFF
TGTGCCAGCAGCGGCACGGGGGCACGGGGAGCTTTCTTT
>TRBJ1-2|TRBD1|TRBV7-2|many
CASSLSGTAYYGYTF
TGTGCCAGCAGCCTTAGTGGGACAGCATACTATGGCTACACCTTC
>TRBJ1-5|-|TRBV10-3|many
CAISDPDQPQHF
TGTGCCATCAGTGATCCAGATCAGCCCCAGCATTTT
>TRBJ1-2|-|TRBV5-5|many
CASSFRVAAKGSNYGYTF
TGTGCCAGCAGCTTTCGTGTGGCAGCTAAGGGATCTAACTATGGCTACACCTTC
>TRBJ2-5|TRBD2|TRBV20-1|many
CSAPRLAGAKTQYF
TGCAGTGCCCCACGACTAGCGGGAGCGAAGACCCAGTACTTC
>TRBJ1-5|TRBD1|TRBV12-3/TRBV12-4|many
CASSKVQGAHQPQHF
TGTGCCAGCAGTAAAGTCCAGGGGGCCCATCAGCCCCAGCATTTT
>TRBJ2-3|-|TRBV20-1|many
CSAWDIDTQYF
TGCAGTGCTTGGGACATTGATACGCAGTATTTT
>TRBJ2-6|TRBD1|TRBV6-2/TRBV6-3|many
CASSPRQGDTSGANVLTF
TGTGCCAGCAGTCCTAGACAGGGGGATACTTCTGGGGCCAACGTCCTGACTTTC
>TRBJ2-3|-|TRBV5-4|many
CASSLDRRVTDTQYF
TGTGCCAGCAGCTTGGACAGGAGGGTCACAGATACGCAGTATTTT
>TRBJ2-1|TRBD1|TRBV7-8|many
CASSPDRDFYNEQFF
TGTGCCAGCAGCCCGGACAGGGACTTTTACAATGAGCAGTTCTTC
>TRBJ2-2|-|TRBV9|many
CASNPSGVTFTGELFF
TGTGCCAGCAACCCCTCGGGGGTTACCTTCACCGGGGAGCTGTTTTTT
>TRBJ1-2|-|TRBV20-1|many
CSARDTNSNYGYTF
TGCAGTGCCCGGGACACCAATTCAAACTATGGCTACACCTTC
>TRBJ1-1|-|TRBV27|many
CASSFFSRNTEAFF
TGTGCCAGCAGTTTCTTCTCCAGGAACACTGAAGCTTTCTTT
>TRBJ2-1|-|TRBV7-2|many
CASLGSRSYNEQFF
TGTGCCAGCCTCGGGAGTAGGTCCTACAATGAGCAGTTCTTC
>TRBJ2-1|-|TRBV9|few
CASSTRPAQAPWVSGLYNEQFF
TGTGCCAGCAGCACCCGCCCCGCGCAGGCTCCTTGGGTCAGCGGGTTGTACAATGAGCAGTTCTTC
>TRBJ2-4|-|TRBV5-1|many
CASSITGPGDIQYF
TGCGCCAGCAGCATTACAGGGCCAGGTGACATTCAGTACTTC
>TRBJ2-3|TRBD2|TRBV10-2|many
CASRAGTSGGATDTQYF
TGCGCCAGCAGGGCCGGGACTAGCGGGGGGGCCACAGATACGCAGTATTTT